The source of this T cell receptor (beta chain) is a study of T cells in narcolepsy. Only in-frame clones appear in the TCRdb table, and some are missing; sequencing was by immunoSEQ multiplex PCR. The sample carries approximately 30,000 clones, roughly nine tenths recorded once. Germline-derived CDR1 and CDR2 are MRHNA and SNTAGT. The CDR3 contains 15 residues. Trimming pared 5 bases from V and 1 base from J, leaving 12 bases between. Notes on this clone: No antigen is known for it.

Study results and caveats: Reportedly, autoreactive clonotypes were serially detected in patients' blood but not controls'. In some patient and control memory CD4+ samples, autoreactive clones were absent. Comparing one patient's CSF and blood CD4+ clonotypes highlighted HCRT- and TRIB2-specific autoreactive clonotypes.

The clonotype comes from a human donor with narcolepsy. This chain joins TRBV6-4 and TRBJ1-5; D is perhaps TRBD1 (5 bases). The source material was CD45RA- memory CD4+ T cells from PBMCs. This CDR3 reads CASSNKRDSNQPQHF. In DNA, the CDR3 is TGTGCCAGCAGTAATAAACGGGACAGCAATCAGCCCCAGCATTTT.